Sequencing of this T cell receptor beta chain was carried out in a study of STAT5B mutations in CD4+ large granular lymphocyte leukemia. The CDR3 sequence is 16 residues long. Deletions cut 1 base from V and 1 base from J, with 13 bases between. CDR1 and CDR2 (germline): MGHRA, YSYEKL. The data were produced by immunoSEQ multiplex PCR, yet TCRdb's version contains in-frame clones alone and is incomplete. The sample carries fewer than 45,000 clones, less than 85% recorded once. This sequence joins TRBV4-1 and TRBJ2-5; tentative D call: TRBD2 (5 bases). The sequenced material came from CD4+ T cells from blood buffy coats. This TCR was recovered from a human donor in good health. CDR3 sequence (DNA): TGCGCCAGCAGCCAAGCCGTCGCACTAGGCCAAGAGACCCAGTACTTC. It yields the protein CASSQAVALGQETQYF.